This T cell receptor (beta chain) emerged from a study of blood T cells in healthy people across ages. This clonotype turned up a few times. This CDR3 has 14 residues. V lost 2 bases, J lost 4 bases, and 11 bases lay in between. Sample-barcoded 5' priming and a J-beta primer mix drove a second PCR of about 7 to 11 cycles. TCRdb processed the 5' RACE reads anew with MiXCR; each CDR3 protein has one entry. The data show around 1.5 million distinct CDR3 sequences, approximately 59% seen once. The clonotype comes from a man aged 18 to 35 in good health. What was sequenced was blood. The chain recombines TRBV12-3 or TRBV12-4 with TRBJ2-5; D possibly matches TRBD1 or TRBD2 (6 bases each). The CDR3 bases are TGTGCCAGCAGTTTACCCCCGGGGGCAGAGACCCAGTACTTC. Protein product: CASSLPPGAETQYF.